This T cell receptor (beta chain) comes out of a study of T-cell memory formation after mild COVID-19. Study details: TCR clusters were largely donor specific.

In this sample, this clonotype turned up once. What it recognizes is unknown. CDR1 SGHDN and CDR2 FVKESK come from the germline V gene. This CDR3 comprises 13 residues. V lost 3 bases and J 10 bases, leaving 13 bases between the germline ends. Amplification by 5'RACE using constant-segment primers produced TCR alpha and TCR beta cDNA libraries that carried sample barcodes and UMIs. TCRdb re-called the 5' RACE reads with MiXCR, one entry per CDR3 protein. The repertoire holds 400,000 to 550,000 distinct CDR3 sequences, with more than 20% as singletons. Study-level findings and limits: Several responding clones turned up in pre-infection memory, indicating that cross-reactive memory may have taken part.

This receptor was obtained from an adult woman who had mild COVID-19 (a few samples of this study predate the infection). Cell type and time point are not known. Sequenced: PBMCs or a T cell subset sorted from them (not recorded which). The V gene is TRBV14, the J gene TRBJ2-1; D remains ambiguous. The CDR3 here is CASSQGLGVEQFF. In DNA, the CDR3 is TGTGCCAGCAGCCAGGGCTTGGGTGTGGAGCAGTTCTTC.